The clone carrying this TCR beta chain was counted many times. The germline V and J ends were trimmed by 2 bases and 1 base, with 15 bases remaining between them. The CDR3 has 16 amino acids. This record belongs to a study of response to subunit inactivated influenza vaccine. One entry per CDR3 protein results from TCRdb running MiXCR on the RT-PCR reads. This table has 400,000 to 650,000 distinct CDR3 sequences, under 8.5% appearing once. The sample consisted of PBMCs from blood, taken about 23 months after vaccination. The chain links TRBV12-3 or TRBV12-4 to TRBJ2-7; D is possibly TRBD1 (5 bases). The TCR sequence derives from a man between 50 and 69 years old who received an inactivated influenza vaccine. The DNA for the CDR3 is TGTGCCAGCAGTTTAAGGGCAGCCAAGGGGTCCTACGAGCAGTACTTC. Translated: CASSLRAAKGSYEQYF.